This T cell receptor (beta chain) was captured in a study of blood T cells in healthy people across ages. Overall study results and limits: No one knew whether donors had CMV, which possibly confounded expanded clonotype changes.

The V end was cut by 8 bases, the J end by 1 base, with 12 bases between. Looked up from germline, CDR1 is MDHEN and CDR2 is SYDVKM. CDR3 size: 15 residues. Primers used in a second PCR of roughly 6 to 11 cycles were a sample-barcoded 5' primer and a J-beta primer mix. From the 5' RACE reads, TCRdb called clonotypes with MiXCR, one entry per CDR3 protein. The profile covers roughly 1,500,000 distinct CDR3 sequences, with approximately 32% appearing a single time and around 11% taken by the ten largest. The table lists this clonotype with a few counts. The antigen remains unidentified. The J gene is TRBJ1-6, the V gene TRBV28, with D uncertain. The sequence derives from a woman aged 30 to 39 in good health. Source material: blood. CDR3 nucleotides: TGTGCCAGCGCACCGGGGTTATCCTATAATTCACCCCTCCACTTT. Its protein product is CASAPGLSYNSPLHF.